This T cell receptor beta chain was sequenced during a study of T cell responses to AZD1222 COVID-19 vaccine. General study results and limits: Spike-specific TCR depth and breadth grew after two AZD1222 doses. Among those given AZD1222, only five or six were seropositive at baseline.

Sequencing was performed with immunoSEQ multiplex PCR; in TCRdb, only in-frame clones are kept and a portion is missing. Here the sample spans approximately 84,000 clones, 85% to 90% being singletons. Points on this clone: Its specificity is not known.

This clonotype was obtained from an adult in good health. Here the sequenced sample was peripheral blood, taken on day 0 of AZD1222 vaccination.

CDR3: CAIGLAGMSEFF. The CDR3 DNA is TGTGCCATCGGACTAGCGGGAATGTCGGAGTTCTTC. The chain joins TRBV12-3 or TRBV12-4 to TRBJ2-1; 12 positions agree with TRBD2. The CDR3 extends over 12 amino acids. Trimming at V came to 10 bases and at J to 14 bases, leaving 9 bases not matched to a gene.